Described below is a single T cell receptor beta chain sequence and its context. Its antigen remains unidentified. Sequencing was performed with immunoSEQ multiplex PCR; in TCRdb, only in-frame clones are kept and a portion is missing. The table has under 80,000 clones, roughly 93% seen once. The data originate from a study of OX40 agonist ivuxolimab in advanced cancers. Across the whole study: Recorded diagnoses for dose-escalation patients were hepatocellular carcinoma, melanoma, renal cell or head and neck cancer. The mean age was around 56 years, ranging from about 23 to 85, with roughly four fifths of participants male. Points from the study as a whole: Researchers did not establish what antigens the expanded peripheral T cells target.

Blood samples were obtained at baseline, cycle 4 day 1, and cycle 7 day 1. V dropped 0 bases and J dropped 3 bases, with 15 bases sitting between them. Per the germline V gene, CDR1 is MGHRA and CDR2 is YSYEKL. CDR3 length equals 16 residues. This receptor was taken from an adult with an advanced solid tumor such as melanoma, head and neck, liver or kidney cancer. The material was CD4+ or CD8+ T cells sorted from blood, obtained in a trial of the OX40 agonist ivuxolimab. V gene TRBV4-1 combines with J gene TRBJ2-7, with a tentative D call TRBD1 (6 bases). CDR3 sequence: CASSQEIRAGVYEQYF. The DNA for the CDR3 is TGCGCCAGCAGCCAAGAGATCAGGGCAGGGGTCTACGAGCAGTACTTC.